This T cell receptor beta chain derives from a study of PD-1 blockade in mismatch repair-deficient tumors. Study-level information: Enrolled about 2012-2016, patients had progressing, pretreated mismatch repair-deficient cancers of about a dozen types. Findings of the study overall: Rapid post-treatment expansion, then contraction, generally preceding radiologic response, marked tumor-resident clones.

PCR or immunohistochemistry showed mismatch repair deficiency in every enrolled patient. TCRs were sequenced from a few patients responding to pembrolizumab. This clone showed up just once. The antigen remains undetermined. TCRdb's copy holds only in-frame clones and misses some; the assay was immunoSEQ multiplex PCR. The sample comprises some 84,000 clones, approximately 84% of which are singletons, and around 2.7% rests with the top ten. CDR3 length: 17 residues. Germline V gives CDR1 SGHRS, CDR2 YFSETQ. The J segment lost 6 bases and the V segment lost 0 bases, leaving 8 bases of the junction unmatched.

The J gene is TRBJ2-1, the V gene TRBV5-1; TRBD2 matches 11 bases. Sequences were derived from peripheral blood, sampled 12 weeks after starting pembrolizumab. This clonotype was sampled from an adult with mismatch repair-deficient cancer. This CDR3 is CASSLAVSGRDSNEQFF. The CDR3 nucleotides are TGCGCCAGCAGCTTGGCCGTTAGCGGGAGGGATTCCAATGAGCAGTTCTTC. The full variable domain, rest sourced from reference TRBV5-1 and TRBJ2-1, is KAGVTQTPRYLIKTRGQQVTLSCSPISGHRSVSWYQQTPGQGLQFLFEYFSETQRNKGNFPGRFSGRQFSNSRSEMNVSTLELGDSALYLCASSLAVSGRDSNEQFFGPGTRLTVL.